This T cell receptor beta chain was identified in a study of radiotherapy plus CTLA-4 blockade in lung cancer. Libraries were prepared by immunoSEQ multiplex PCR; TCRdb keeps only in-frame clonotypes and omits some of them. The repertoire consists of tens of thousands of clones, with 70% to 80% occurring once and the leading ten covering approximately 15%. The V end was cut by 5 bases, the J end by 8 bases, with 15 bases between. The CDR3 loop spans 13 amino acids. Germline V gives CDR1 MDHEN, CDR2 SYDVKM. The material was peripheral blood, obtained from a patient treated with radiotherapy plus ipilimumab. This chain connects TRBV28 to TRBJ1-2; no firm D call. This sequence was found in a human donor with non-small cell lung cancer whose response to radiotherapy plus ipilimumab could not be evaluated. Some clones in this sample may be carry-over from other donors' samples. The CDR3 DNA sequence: TGTGCCAGCAGTGAGGGTTCTGTGCGAGGCTACACCTTC. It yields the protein CASSEGSVRGYTF.